This T cell receptor (beta chain) came from a study of T cell clones after liver transplantation (dated by TCRdb to between 2017 and 2020). Looking at the study overall: The samples were obtained from ITN030ST, a randomized trial that attempted immunosuppression withdrawal within 2 years after liver transplantation. Donor-reactive T cell clones were identified by TCRbeta sequencing following a pre-transplant mixed lymphocyte reaction and were subsequently tracked in post-transplant blood. Of the eight recipients, a few were HCV-positive, while the remaining recipients had been transplanted for non-autoimmune, non-viral indications. Third party-reactive TCRbeta sequences were also identified from pre-transplant MLRs to serve as an antigen-independent comparator for donor-reactive sequences. Blood samples were collected pre-transplant, then pre-randomization ahead of withdrawal, and finally post-randomization once withdrawal had either been completed or failed. The subjects received no induction therapy and were kept on standard immunosuppression until randomization at 12-24 months post-transplant. A cohort of 8 liver transplant recipients was studied, of whom 3 were classified as tolerant and 5 as non-tolerant. Tolerance was defined as complete immunosuppression withdrawal for at least one year with no rise in liver enzymes beyond twice the upper limit of normal.

Remarks on this clone: What this receptor recognizes is not known. Base qualities are not recorded, but no much larger clone differs from it by a single base.

Study-wide findings and limitations: Since no allograft tissue specimens were available, donor-reactive T cells may have migrated into the graft instead of being deleted. Low numbers of available donor cells limited the measurable donor-reactive repertoire in a couple of subjects. The conclusions were preliminary, being limited by small, heterogeneous patient numbers and by non-standardized post-transplant time points. Donor-reactive sequences declined more than third party-reactive ones, suggesting partial antigen-specific deletion unrelated to withdrawal success. In most of the 8 subjects, regardless of tolerance or HCV status, circulating donor-reactive CD4 TCRbeta sequences dropped significantly post-transplant. Once repertoire turnover was taken into account, donor-reactive detection showed a significant reduction for CD4 in 7 of 8 subjects and for CD8 in 8 of 8.

Relative to germline, V is 3 bases shorter and J is 5 bases shorter, with 11 bases between their ends. CDR1 and CDR2 are drawn from the germline V gene (reference sequence): SGHKS, YYEKEE. The CDR3 sequence holds 14 residues, the cysteine and phenylalanine included. Only the CDR3 DNA stays, 42 bases, in frame from base 1. High-throughput TCRbeta CDR3 sequencing of frozen genomic DNA was performed by immunoSEQ, including PCR amplification, mapping, bias correction and internal controls. In the authors' own workflow: Only productive rearrangements were retained, with each unique TCRbeta sequence defined by its CDR3 nucleotide sequence together with its V and J gene. For a sequence to be called donor-reactive, it needed a frequency of at least 0.01% and at least 5-fold expansion in CFSE-low cells compared with unstimulated pre-transplant cells. Minimum frequency thresholds were set for each subject based on the unstimulated sample with the lowest template count, ensuring at least 90% detection power. Jensen-Shannon divergence between the top 1000 TCRbeta sequences post- versus pre-transplant served as the measure of repertoire turnover. Changes in detection of donor-reactive sequences were tested with two-sided Fisher's exact tests. This immuneACCESS table, as held by TCRdb, lists in-frame sequences with V and J called but not all clones. Of the missing ones, under half trace to an unresolved V gene in checked studies; the others have no known cause. V and J calls and clone size come straight from that table; D and trimming were deduced from the DNA. The sample table shows 40,000 to 55,000 clones, and roughly 70% are seen once. Together, the top ten hold about 9.9% of the sample.

Unstimulated PBMCs, after thawing, were stained for CD3, CD4 and CD8 and then FACS-sorted into CD3+CD4+ and CD3+CD8+ populations. Each of the 8 studied subjects was randomized to immunosuppression withdrawal. The Qiagen DNeasy Blood and Tissue Kit was used for isolation of genomic DNA. The rearranged chain carries TRBV5-5 and TRBJ2-2; matching of 6 bases hints at TRBD1 as the D gene. The sample in question was CD4+ T cells from blood, obtained more than 52 months after liver transplant. The clonotype comes from a human patient who received a liver transplant. Following transplantation, part of the T cell population may be supplied by the graft donor rather than the patient. The CDR3 here reads CASSWTQGTGELFF. The nucleotides read TGTGCCAGCAGCTGGACACAGGGAACCGGGGAGCTGTTTTTT. Reference TRBV5-5 and TRBJ2-2 proteins supply the regions before and after the CDR3; the full variable domain is: DAGVTQSPTHLIKTRGQQVTLRCSPISGHKSVSWYQQVLGQGPQFIFQYYEKEERGRGNFPDRFSARQFPNYSSELNVNALLLGDSALYLCASSWTQGTGELFFGEGSRLTVL.